The clone carrying this T cell receptor (beta chain) was observed a handful of times. These data come from a study of T cells in Graves' hyperthyroidism and ophthalmopathy. The V end was cut by 3 bases, the J end by 4 bases, with 10 bases between. The CDR3 is made up of 14 amino acids. Germline loops: CDR1 LNHDA, CDR2 SQIVND (reference sequence). TCR beta CDR3 regions were amplified from RNA. An initial round of RT-PCR targeting the TCR CDR3 relied on the HTBI primer set. A single record per CDR3 protein comes from TCRdb applying MiXCR to the multiplex PCR reads. Altogether more than 600,000 distinct CDR3 sequences are present, roughly 15% being singletons, with the ten largest covering approximately 8%.

Sequences were obtained from blood. The rearrangement uses TRBV19 and TRBJ2-1; either TRBD1 or TRBD2 may fit D (5 bases each). The receptor was isolated from a young man with Graves' hyperthyroidism. The CDR3 sequence: CASSILGEYNEQFF. The CDR3 DNA reads TGTGCCAGTAGTATCTTGGGGGAGTACAATGAGCAGTTCTTC.